What follows are 13 T cell receptor beta chains derived from one specimen sequenced in a study of CD8 T cells in ankylosing spondylitis. From the 5' RACE reads, TCRdb called clonotypes with MiXCR, one entry per CDR3 protein. The sample lists approximately 16,000 distinct CDR3 sequences, 8.2% occurring once. Input material: blood. The receptors shown here come from a male donor with ankylosing spondylitis or in good health (not recorded which).

This clonotype came up many times. The chain combines TRBV20-1 with TRBJ2-2; 10 nucleotides line up with TRBD2. From germline, CDR1 is DFQATT and CDR2 SNEGSKA (reference sequence). The CDR3 extends over 15 amino acids. Trimming took 2 bases from V and 4 from J; bases not matched to a gene: 4. The CDR3 sequence is CSARPAGGPTGELFF. CDR3 nucleotide sequence: TGCAGTGCTAGACCAGCGGGAGGGCCCACCGGGGAGCTGTTTTTT.

This clonotype was counted only a few times. This chain connects TRBV7-2 to TRBJ2-7; unclear D gene. Looked up from germline, CDR1 is SGHTA and CDR2 is FQGNSA. CDR3 length: 12 residues. Trimming took off 5 bases at V and 2 bases at J, with 7 bases between the two ends. The CDR3 loop reads CASSQAPYEQYF. The DNA of the CDR3 is TGTGCCAGCAGCCAGGCTCCCTACGAGCAGTACTTC.

This clonotype was seen many times. V usage is TRBV29-1 and J usage is TRBJ1-5; 9 bases are a match to TRBD1. This CDR3 has 14 amino acids. Germline V gene data show CDR1 as SQVTM and CDR2 as ANQGSEA. With 4 bases clipped from V and 4 bases from J, the junction kept 5 bases outside the gene matches. CDR3 sequence: CSVVTGGENQPQHF. The CDR3 DNA reads as TGCAGCGTTGTGACAGGGGGGGAAAATCAGCCCCAGCATTTT. Drawing the rest from reference TRBV29-1 and TRBJ1-5, the complete variable domain is SAVISQKPSRDICQRGTSLTIQCQVDSQVTMMFWYRQQPGQSLTLIATANQGSEATYESGFVIDKFPISRPNLTFSTLTVSNMSPEDSSIYLCSVVTGGENQPQHFGDGTRLSIL.

This clonotype was observed at least ten times. The J gene is TRBJ2-2, the V gene TRBV12-3 or TRBV12-4; D unclear. The V end lost 8 bases, the J end lost 6 bases, and 7 bases lay between the germline ends. The CDR3 has 11 residues. The CDR3 DNA reads as TGTGCCAGCGGAAAAGCCGGGGAGCTGTTTTTT. Translation: CASGKAGELFF.

This clonotype was counted ten times or more. The rearrangement links TRBV12-3 or TRBV12-4 to TRBJ2-7, with a weak D call TRBD1 (6 bases). The V and J ends lost 5 bases and 7 bases respectively, with 15 bases between them. CDR3 length: 13 residues. CDR3 in amino acids: CASSGSATGEQYF. For the CDR3, the DNA is TGTGCCAGCAGTGGATCAGCAACAGGGGAGCAGTACTTC.

A few counts support this clonotype. V is TRBV28 and J is TRBJ2-5; D may be TRBD1 (6 bases). Between the trimmed V and J ends, which lost 6 bases and 3 bases, there was a span of 17 bases. The CDR3 consists of 15 residues. Germline lookup yields CDR1 MDHEN and CDR2 SYDVKM. The CDR3 region is CASSSTGLVEETQYF. CDR3 nucleotides: TGTGCCAGCAGCTCAACAGGGTTAGTGGAAGAGACCCAGTACTTC.

The CDR3 loop is CSASSRNTGELFF. In DNA, the CDR3 is TGCAGTGCTAGCAGCAGAAACACCGGGGAGCTGTTTTTT. The chain joins TRBV20-1 to TRBJ2-2, with D unresolved. In germline, CDR1 is DFQATT, CDR2 SNEGSKA (reference sequence). CDR3 length: 13 amino acids. With 3 bases removed from V and 2 bases from J, the gap between germline ends came to 7 bases.

This clonotype appeared many times. The rearrangement joins TRBV6-5 to TRBJ2-3, with 8 bases identical to TRBD2. CDR3 length: 17 residues. CDR1 and CDR2 (germline): MNHEY, SVGAGI. V lost 6 bases and J lost 3; bases outside the gene matches: 14. DNA for the CDR3: TGTGCCAGCAGACGAAACCCGAGCGGGAGTGTTACAGATACGCAGTATTTT. Translation: CASRRNPSGSVTDTQYF.

This clonotype has ten or more counts. CDR3 protein: CASSPGPHRGLAKNIQYF. The CDR3 nucleotides are TGTGCCAGCAGTCCCGGACCACACAGGGGGCTGGCCAAAAACATTCAGTACTTC. The V gene is TRBV12-3 or TRBV12-4, the J gene TRBJ2-4, with TRBD1 identical over 9 bases. The CDR3 loop spans 18 amino acids. V gave up 5 bases and J gave up 1 base; unmatched junction bases: 12.

This clonotype turned up a few times. In DNA form, the CDR3 reads TGTGCCAGCGGCGGGTGGGCGGACAATCAGCCCCAGCATTTT. Its protein product is CASGGWADNQPQHF. J is TRBJ1-5 and V is TRBV28; D is unclear. The germline V and J ends were trimmed by 8 bases and 3 bases, with 14 bases remaining between them. The CDR3 is 14 residues long. The germline CDR1 and CDR2 sequences are MDHEN and SYDVKM.

This clonotype was observed at least ten times. The rearrangement links TRBV29-1 to TRBJ2-7; unclear D gene. Per germline, CDR1 SQVTM and CDR2 ANQGSEA. V was pared by 6 bases and J by 1 base, with 7 bases between. The CDR3 sequence is 11 residues long. The CDR3 sequence is CSVLESYEQYF. In nucleotides, the CDR3 is TGCAGCGTCCTGGAGTCCTACGAGCAGTACTTC.

At least ten counts were recorded for this clonotype. This chain joins TRBV9 and TRBJ2-1; a weak D match, TRBD1 (5 bases). Germline lookup yields CDR1 SGDLS and CDR2 YYNGEE. Deletions cut 3 bases from V and 8 bases from J, with 15 bases between. The CDR3 length is 14 residues. The CDR3 is CASSATDWGDEQFF. The CDR3 coding sequence is TGTGCCAGCAGCGCAACCGATTGGGGCGATGAGCAGTTCTTC.

The genes are TRBV12-5 and TRBJ2-2; TRBD2 is a possible D gene (6 bases). This CDR3 is built from 17 residues. Germline CDR1 is LGHNT and CDR2 is FRNRAP. Between the trimmed V and J ends, which lost 0 bases and 5 bases, there was a span of 16 bases. CDR3 amino acids: CASGLVRETVRTGELFF. In DNA form, the CDR3 reads TGTGCTAGTGGTTTGGTACGGGAGACGGTCCGTACCGGGGAGCTGTTTTTT. The full variable domain, with the rest looked up from reference TRBV12-5 and TRBJ2-2, is DARVTQTPRHKVTEMGQEVTMRCQPILGHNTVFWYRQTMMQGLELLAYFRNRAPLDDSGMPKDRFSAEMPDATLATLKIQPSEPRDSAVYFCASGLVRETVRTGELFFGEGSRLTVL.